One sample yielded the 32 T cell receptor beta chains listed below, sequenced in a study of identical twins. TCRdb ran MiXCR on the 5' RACE reads and lists one entry per CDR3 protein. The sample yields about 530,000 distinct CDR3 sequences, around 15% seen once. These same records also appear under a second study, on yellow fever vaccine responses in identical twins.

Sequencing was done on a sample of CD4+ T cells sorted from blood. All receptors come from a woman aged 18-35 years in good health.

J is TRBJ2-7 and V is TRBV20-1; D unclear. The CDR3 has 16 amino acids. Germline V CDR1 and CDR2: DFQATT, SNEGSKA (reference sequence). The germline V and J ends were trimmed by 0 bases and 0 bases, with 15 bases remaining between them. This CDR3 is CSARDLAGSGSYEQYV. CDR3 coding DNA: TGCAGTGCTAGAGATCTCGCAGGATCGGGCTCCTACGAGCAGTACGTC.

This chain joins TRBV5-1 and TRBJ2-6; 7 nucleotides match TRBD1. CDR1 and CDR2 (germline): SGHRS, YFSETQ. CDR3 size: 15 residues. V dropped 7 bases and J dropped 0; count of bases not matched to a gene: 4. The CDR3 protein is CASRDSSSGANVLTF. The CDR3 DNA follows: TGCGCCAGCCGGGACAGCAGCTCTGGGGCCAACGTCCTGACTTTC.

The genes are TRBV6-5 and TRBJ1-2, with D possibly TRBD1 on 6 matching bases. The V end was cut by 0 bases, the J end by 4 bases, with 9 bases between. Germline CDR1 MNHEY, CDR2 SVGAGI. The CDR3 is made up of 14 amino acids. The DNA of the CDR3 is TGTGCCAGCAGTTACTCGAGGACAGTCTATGGCTACACCTTC. Amino acids: CASSYSRTVYGYTF.

The genes are TRBV20-1 and TRBJ2-1; 7 bases are shared with TRBD1. CDR1 DFQATT and CDR2 SNEGSKA come from the germline V gene (reference sequence). This CDR3 has 12 residues. The ends lost 6 bases at V and 3 bases at J; junction bases unmatched: 2. CDR3 nucleotides: TGCAGTGCAGGGGGCAGCTACAATGAGCAGTTCTTC. Its translation is CSAGGSYNEQFF.

The genes are TRBV28 and TRBJ2-3, with 9 nucleotides matching TRBD2. The ends lost 4 bases at V and 9 bases at J; junction bases unmatched: 5. The CDR3 consists of 13 residues. Germline V gives CDR1 MDHEN, CDR2 SYDVKM. The CDR3 loop reads CASSSAGGVTQYF. The CDR3, as DNA: TGTGCCAGCAGTTCCGCGGGGGGGGTAACGCAGTATTTT.

This CDR3 reads CASSGGQSSYNEQFF. CDR3 nucleotides: TGTGCCAGCAGTGGAGGACAAAGCTCCTACAATGAGCAGTTCTTC. The chain employs TRBV9 and TRBJ2-1; tentatively, D is TRBD1 or TRBD2 (5 bases each). Trimming took off 5 bases at V and 0 bases at J, with 12 bases between the two ends. This CDR3 comprises 15 residues. Germline V gene data show CDR1 as SGDLS and CDR2 as YYNGEE. The whole variable domain, remainder taken from reference TRBV9 and TRBJ2-1, is DSGVTQTPKHLITATGQRVTLRCSPRSGDLSVYWYQQSLDQGLQFLIQYYNGEERAKGNILERFSAQQFPDLHSELNLSSLELGDSALYFCASSGGQSSYNEQFFGPGTRLTVL.

This clonotype has more than one count but fewer than ten. V gene TRBV5-1 combines with J gene TRBJ2-2, with 9 nucleotides matching TRBD2. This CDR3 region has 16 residues. With 4 bases clipped from V and 0 bases from J, the junction kept 4 bases outside the gene matches. Germline CDR1 SGHRS, CDR2 YFSETQ. CDR3 sequence (DNA): TGCGCCAGCAGCACGACTAGCGGAGCGAACACCGGGGAGCTGTTTTTT. As protein: CASSTTSGANTGELFF.

This chain uses TRBV20-1 with TRBJ2-7; TRBD1 is a possible D gene (6 bases). The ends were cut back, 3 bases at V and 3 bases at J, with 12 bases in the middle. The CDR3 runs 13 residues. Germline V gene lookup returns CDR1 DFQATT and CDR2 SNEGSKA (reference sequence). In DNA form, the CDR3 reads TGCAGTGCTAGCAGGGGCCCGAACTACGAGCAGTACTTC. This codes for CSASRGPNYEQYF.

This clonotype occurred a few times. The chain links TRBV7-9 to TRBJ1-1; D unclear. Germline CDR1 and CDR2: SEHNR and FQNEAQ (reference sequence). Trimming removed 2 bases at V and 0 bases at J, with 10 bases between. The CDR3 is 15 residues long. In nucleotides, the CDR3 is TGTGCCAGCAGCTTACTCGGCACCCTGAACACTGAAGCTTTCTTT. This encodes CASSLLGTLNTEAFF.

This clonotype was counted at least ten times. In nucleotides, the CDR3 is TGTGCCAGCAGTCATGGGACAGGGTGGTGGGCCTCCGAGAGCACCGGGGAGCTGTTTTTT. Translated: CASSHGTGWWASESTGELFF. The chain joins TRBV12-3 or TRBV12-4 to TRBJ2-2, with TRBD1 identical over 9 bases. The CDR3 totals 20 residues. V was pared by 5 bases and J by 4 bases, with 20 bases of the junction left unmatched.

The V gene is TRBV3-1, the J gene TRBJ2-1; the D gene is possibly TRBD1 (6 bases). V was shortened by 1 base and J by 15 bases, with 22 bases between the two germline ends. This CDR3 comprises 15 residues. CDR1 and CDR2 from the germline V gene are LGHDT and YNNKEL (reference sequence). CDR3 DNA sequence: TGTGCCAGCAGCCAAGGCCCGGGACACATAACGCGAGGGTTCTTC. It yields the protein CASSQGPGHITRGFF.

This clonotype came up a few times. V is TRBV5-1 and J is TRBJ2-2; 8 bases are shared with TRBD1. V gave up 3 bases and J gave up 0 bases; unmatched junction bases: 13. This CDR3 contains 19 residues. CDR1 and CDR2 (germline): SGHRS, YFSETQ. The chain's CDR3 is CASSSLPTGASPNTGELFF. CDR3 coding DNA: TGCGCCAGCAGCTCACTACCGACAGGGGCGTCCCCGAACACCGGGGAGCTGTTTTTT.

The chain recombines TRBV20-1 with TRBJ2-1, with 11 bases identical to TRBD2. This CDR3 region has 14 residues. The trim removed 5 bases at V and 6 bases at J, leaving 6 bases unmatched. Germline CDR1 and CDR2: DFQATT and SNEGSKA (reference sequence). Here the CDR3 reads CSAPLSGGANEQFF. The CDR3 nucleotides are TGCAGTGCTCCCCTTAGCGGGGGGGCCAATGAGCAGTTCTTC.

V and J are TRBV2 and TRBJ1-1; 7 bases align to TRBD1. The CDR3 consists of 14 residues. The J segment lost 0 bases and the V segment lost 6 bases, leaving 4 bases of the junction unmatched. The germline CDR1 and CDR2 sequences are SNHLY and FYNNEI. This CDR3 is CASRKDRMNTEAFF. The CDR3 DNA follows: TGTGCCAGCAGAAAGGACAGGATGAACACTGAAGCTTTCTTT. The whole variable domain, remainder taken from reference TRBV2 and TRBJ1-1, is EPEVTQTPSHQVTQMGQEVILRCVPISNHLYFYWYRQILGQKVEFLVSFYNNEISEKSEIFDDQFSVERPDGSNFTLKIRSTKLEDSAMYFCASRKDRMNTEAFFGQGTRLTVV.

This clonotype has only a few counts. J is TRBJ2-7 and V is TRBV5-1; the match to TRBD1 covers 7 bases. Trimming cost V 2 bases and J 0 bases; bases outside gene matches: 5. The CDR3 totals 15 residues. Germline CDR1 is SGHRS and CDR2 is YFSETQ. The CDR3 loop reads CASSFGQGVSYEQYF. The CDR3 nucleotides are TGCGCCAGCAGCTTTGGGCAGGGGGTCTCCTACGAGCAGTACTTC. The whole variable domain, filled in from reference TRBV5-1 and TRBJ2-7, reads KAGVTQTPRYLIKTRGQQVTLSCSPISGHRSVSWYQQTPGQGLQFLFEYFSETQRNKGNFPGRFSGRQFSNSRSEMNVSTLELGDSALYLCASSFGQGVSYEQYFGPGTRLTVT.

There are a few counts of this clonotype. V usage is TRBV29-1 and J usage is TRBJ2-1, with D perhaps matching TRBD1 or TRBD2 (5 bases each). V shed 5 bases and J shed 0 bases, with 17 bases lying between them. The CDR3 runs 16 residues. Germline V gene lookup returns CDR1 SQVTM and CDR2 ANQGSEA. CDR3 sequence (DNA): TGCAGCGTTCGTCCAGGGACCACCAGCTCCTACAATGAGCAGTTCTTC. Amino acids: CSVRPGTTSSYNEQFF.

As for this clonotype: One end of the junction fails to match germline, which may point to a read error. The chain carries TRBV25-1 and TRBJ2-7; D possibly corresponds to TRBD1 (5 bases). CDR1 and CDR2 (germline): MGHDK, SYGVNS. This CDR3 contains 14 residues. CDR3 nucleotide sequence: TGTACCAGCAGTGATGGGGCCAGGGCCTACGAGCAGTACTTC. This encodes CTSSDGARAYEQYF.

Ten or more counts support this clonotype. The rearrangement links TRBV28 to TRBJ1-3; a weak D match, TRBD1 (5 bases). V was shortened by 4 bases and J by 2 bases, with 9 bases between the two germline ends. The CDR3 sequence is 14 residues long. The V gene's germline CDR1 is MDHEN and CDR2 SYDVKM. In nucleotides, the CDR3 is TGTGCCAGCAGTTCCGGGGGGACTGGAAACACCATATATTTT. It specifies CASSSGGTGNTIYF.

Turning to this clonotype: One end of the junction is discordant with germline, which a read error may explain. The V and J genes are TRBV11-2 and TRBJ2-7; TRBD2 aligns across 9 bases. The CDR3 length is 14 residues. CDR1 is SGHAT and CDR2 is FQNNGV in the germline V gene. The CDR3, as DNA: TGTGCCAGCGGCTTATTAGCGGGAGAATACGAGCAGTACTTC. Translated: CASGLLAGEYEQYF. Complete variable domain (other parts from reference TRBV11-2 and TRBJ2-7): EAGVAQSPRYKIIEKRQSVAFWCNPISGHATLYWYQQILGQGPKLLIQFQNNGVVDDSQLPKDRFSAERLKGVDSTLKIQPAKLEDSAVYLCASGLLAGEYEQYFGPGTRLTVT.

The rearrangement joins TRBV5-5 to TRBJ2-2; 7 nucleotides agree with TRBD2. V was pared by 4 bases and J by 3 bases, with 12 bases of the junction left unmatched. Germline CDR1 and CDR2: SGHKS and YYEKEE (reference sequence). There are 17 residues in the CDR3. The CDR3 region has the DNA TGTGCCAGCAGCACACCTAAAACTAGCGTGCACACCGGGGAGCTGTTTTTT. Amino acids: CASSTPKTSVHTGELFF.

In DNA form, the CDR3 reads TGTGCCACCAGCAGAGATGCAGGGGGCGGTCAGCCCCAGCATTTT. Protein: CATSRDAGGGQPQHF. The V and J genes are TRBV15 and TRBJ1-5, with TRBD1 identical over 8 bases. This CDR3 contains 15 residues. Per germline, CDR1 LNHNV and CDR2 YYDKDF (reference sequence). V was pared by 0 bases and J by 6 bases, with 4 bases of the junction left unmatched.

The chain uses TRBV6-2 or TRBV6-3 and TRBJ2-1; D is perhaps TRBD1 or TRBD2 (5 bases each). The CDR3 loop spans 15 amino acids. The V and J ends lost 7 bases and 0 bases respectively, with 13 bases between them. Germline V gene data show CDR1 as MNHEY and CDR2 as SVGEGT. The CDR3 DNA reads TGTGCCAGCACGGGGCATTCGGGCTCCTACAATGAGCAGTTCTTC. Encoded protein: CASTGHSGSYNEQFF.

This clonotype was observed many times. CDR3 region: CASSPASGLRNTEAFF. The CDR3 DNA sequence: TGTGCCAGCAGCCCAGCCTCCGGGTTACGGAACACTGAAGCTTTCTTT. The chain couples TRBV4-2 to TRBJ1-1; D gene uncertain. V was clipped by 4 bases and J by 1 base, with 16 bases between them. CDR3 length: 16 residues. CDR1 and CDR2 from the germline V gene are LGHNA and YNFKEQ.

The chain recombines TRBV12-3 or TRBV12-4 with TRBJ1-4, with a weak D call TRBD1 (5 bases). Trimming took 3 bases from V and 4 from J, leaving 9 bases between them. The CDR3 is made up of 14 amino acids. The CDR3 loop is CASSFRGINEKLFF. The CDR3, as DNA: TGTGCCAGCAGTTTTCGGGGGATTAATGAAAAACTGTTTTTT.

The gene calls are TRBV27 and TRBJ2-1; 11 bases agree with TRBD2. V lost 6 bases to trimming and J lost 8 bases; unmatched junction nucleotides: 6. CDR3 size: 14 residues. Germline CDR1 MNHEY, CDR2 SMNVEV (reference sequence). CDR3 sequence (DNA): TGTGCCAGCAGCATAGCGGGAGGGCCTTATGAGCAGTTCTTC. This encodes CASSIAGGPYEQFF.

This CDR3 reads CASSLVAGPTDTQYF. CDR3 in DNA: TGTGCCAGCAGTTTGGTAGCGGGGCCCACAGATACGCAGTATTTT. The chain couples TRBV12-3 or TRBV12-4 to TRBJ2-3; 8 nucleotides match TRBD2. The junction had 4 bases not matched to a gene; V was cut back by 3 bases and J by 2 bases. The CDR3 is 15 amino acids.

V and J are TRBV6-1 and TRBJ1-3; perhaps TRBD1 as D (6 bases). V gave up 5 bases and J gave up 1 base, with 9 bases separating them. Germline V gene lookup returns CDR1 MNHNS and CDR2 SASEGT. The CDR3 contains 14 residues. The CDR3 reads CASSRTVSGNTIYF. In nucleotides, the CDR3 is TGTGCCAGCAGTCGGACAGTTTCTGGAAACACCATATATTTT.

The chain links TRBV20-1 to TRBJ2-3, with TRBD2 matching 11 bases. From germline, CDR1 is DFQATT and CDR2 SNEGSKA (reference sequence). This CDR3 is 15 amino acids long. V shed 0 bases and J 10 bases; nucleotides not matched to a gene: 9. The CDR3 protein is CSAREGGLAEGPQYF. Here the CDR3 DNA reads TGCAGTGCTAGAGAGGGGGGACTAGCGGAGGGACCGCAGTATTTT.

J is TRBJ1-4 and V is TRBV20-1; the D is unclear. Germline CDR1 is DFQATT and CDR2 is SNEGSKA (reference sequence). The CDR3 extends over 15 amino acids. The ends were cut back, 1 base at V and 3 bases at J, with 12 bases in the middle. The CDR3 protein is CSARVPGGSNEKLFF. In DNA, the CDR3 is TGCAGTGCTAGAGTCCCGGGCGGATCTAATGAAAAACTGTTTTTT.

The rearrangement joins TRBV10-3 to TRBJ2-3, with TRBD2 identical over 9 bases. The junction had 9 bases not matched to a gene; V was cut back by 5 bases and J by 0 bases. This CDR3 region has 17 residues. Germline loops: CDR1 ENHRY, CDR2 SYGVKD. This CDR3 is CAISTRASGASTDTQYF. The CDR3 DNA sequence: TGTGCCATCAGTACCCGCGCTAGCGGGGCTAGCACAGATACGCAGTATTTT.

The J gene is TRBJ2-3, the V gene TRBV7-9, with TRBD2 identical over 7 bases. From germline, CDR1 is SEHNR and CDR2 FQNEAQ (reference sequence). Losses at the gene ends were 8 bases for V and 2 bases for J; bases not matched to a gene: 7. The CDR3 has 14 amino acids. The DNA for the CDR3 is TGTGCCAGCCTTGGGAGCGGGACCACAGATACGCAGTATTTT. Translation: CASLGSGTTDTQYF.

This clonotype was recorded once. The rearrangement uses TRBV6-5 and TRBJ2-3, with D possibly matching TRBD2 (5 bases). Germline V lookup: CDR1 MNHEY, CDR2 SVGAGI. Trimming left V 0 bases short and J 3 bases short, with 13 bases between. CDR3 size: 16 residues. As DNA, the CDR3 is TGTGCCAGCAGTTACTCTGGGTTGGGGAGTACAGATACGCAGTATTTT. Translation: CASSYSGLGSTDTQYF.